In its sample, the clone carrying this T cell receptor (beta chain) was seen a few times. These data originate in a study of shared clonotypes between healthy human individuals. Method: immunoSEQ multiplex PCR; TCRdb's copy keeps in-frame clones and lacks some. Of roughly 2.2 million clones in the sample, more than 80% were seen once. The J segment lost 4 bases and the V segment lost 10 bases, leaving 10 bases of the junction unmatched. The germline V gene has CDR1 KGHSH and CDR2 LQKENI. The CDR3 consists of 15 residues. The chain joins TRBV18 to TRBJ1-2; 12 positions match TRBD1. Material: naive CD4+ T cells from PBMCs. The subset was: CD45RA+ positively selected. This TCR derives from a man aged 18 to 29 in good health. Some clones in this sample may be carry-over from other donors' samples. CDR3 sequence reads: CATRDRGLRGYGYTF. In DNA, the CDR3 is TGTGCCACACGGGACAGGGGGCTCCGCGGCTATGGCTACACCTTC.